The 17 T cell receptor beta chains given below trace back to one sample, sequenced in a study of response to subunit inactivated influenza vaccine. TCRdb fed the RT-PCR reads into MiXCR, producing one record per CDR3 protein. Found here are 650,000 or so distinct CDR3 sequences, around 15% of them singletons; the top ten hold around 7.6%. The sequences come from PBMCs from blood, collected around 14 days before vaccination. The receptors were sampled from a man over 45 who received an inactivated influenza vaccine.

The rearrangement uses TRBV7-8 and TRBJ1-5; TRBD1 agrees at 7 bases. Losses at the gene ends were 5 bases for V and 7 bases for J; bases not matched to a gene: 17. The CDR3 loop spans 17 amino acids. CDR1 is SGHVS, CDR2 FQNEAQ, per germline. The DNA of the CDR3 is TGTGCCAGCAGCCCACAAAGGAAAACAGGGGCAGGGCAGCCCCAGCATTTT. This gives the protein CASSPQRKTGAGQPQHF.

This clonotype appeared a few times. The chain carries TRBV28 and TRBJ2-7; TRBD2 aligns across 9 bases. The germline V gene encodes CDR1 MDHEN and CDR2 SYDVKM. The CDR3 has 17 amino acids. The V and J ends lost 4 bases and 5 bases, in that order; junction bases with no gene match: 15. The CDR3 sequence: CASSSPHYPGLANEQYF. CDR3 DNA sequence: TGTGCCAGCAGTTCTCCCCATTACCCTGGACTAGCGAACGAGCAGTACTTC.

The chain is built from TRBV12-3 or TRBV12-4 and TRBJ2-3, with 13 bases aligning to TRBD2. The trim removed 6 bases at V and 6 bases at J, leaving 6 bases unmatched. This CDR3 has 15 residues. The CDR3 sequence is CASSRGLAGADTQYF. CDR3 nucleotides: TGTGCCAGCAGCCGCGGACTAGCGGGAGCGGATACGCAGTATTTT.

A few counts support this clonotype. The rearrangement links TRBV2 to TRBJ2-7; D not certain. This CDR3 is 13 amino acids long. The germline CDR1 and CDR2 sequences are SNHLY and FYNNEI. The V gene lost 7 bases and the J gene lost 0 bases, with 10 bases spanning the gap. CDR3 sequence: CASIPGHSYEQYF. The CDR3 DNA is TGTGCCAGCATTCCGGGCCACTCCTACGAGCAGTACTTC.

CDR3 residues: CASSQSQGRSYEQYF. In DNA form, the CDR3 reads TGTGCCAGCAGCCAGTCACAGGGAAGAAGCTACGAGCAGTACTTC. The rearrangement uses TRBV3-1 and TRBJ2-7; possible D gene TRBD1, 6 bases. Germline lookup yields CDR1 LGHDT and CDR2 YNNKEL (reference sequence). V was pared by 3 bases and J by 3 bases, with 15 bases between. CDR3 size: 15 residues.

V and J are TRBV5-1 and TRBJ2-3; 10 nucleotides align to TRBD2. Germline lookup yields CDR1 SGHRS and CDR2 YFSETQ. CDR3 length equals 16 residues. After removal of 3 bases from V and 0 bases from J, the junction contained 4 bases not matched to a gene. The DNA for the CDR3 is TGCGCCAGCAGCTACTGGACTAGCGGAAGCACAGATACGCAGTATTTT. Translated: CASSYWTSGSTDTQYF.

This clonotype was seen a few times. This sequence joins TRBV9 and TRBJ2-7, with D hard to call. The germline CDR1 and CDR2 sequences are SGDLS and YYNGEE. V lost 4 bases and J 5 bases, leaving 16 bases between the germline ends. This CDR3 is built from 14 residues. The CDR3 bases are TGTGCCAGCAGCCGACTTGACATTTACGACGAGCAGTACTTC. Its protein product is CASSRLDIYDEQYF.

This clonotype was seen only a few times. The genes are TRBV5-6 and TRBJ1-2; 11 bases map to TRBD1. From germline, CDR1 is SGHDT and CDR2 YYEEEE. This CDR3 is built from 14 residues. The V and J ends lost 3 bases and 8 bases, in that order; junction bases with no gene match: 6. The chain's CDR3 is CASSSGQGVWGYTF. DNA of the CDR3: TGTGCCAGCAGCTCGGGACAGGGGGTTTGGGGCTACACCTTC.

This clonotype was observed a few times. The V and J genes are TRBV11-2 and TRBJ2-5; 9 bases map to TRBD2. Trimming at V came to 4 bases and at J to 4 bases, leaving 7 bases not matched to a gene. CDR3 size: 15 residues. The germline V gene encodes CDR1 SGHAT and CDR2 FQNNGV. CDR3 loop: CASSSLAGAGETQYF. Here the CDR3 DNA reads TGTGCCAGCAGCTCGTTAGCGGGGGCTGGAGAGACCCAGTACTTC.

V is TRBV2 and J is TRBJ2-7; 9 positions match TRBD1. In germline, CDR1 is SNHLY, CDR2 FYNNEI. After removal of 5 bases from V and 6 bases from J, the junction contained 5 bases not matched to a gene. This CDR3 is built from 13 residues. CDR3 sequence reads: CASSSGTGSEQYF. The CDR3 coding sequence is TGTGCCAGCAGTTCCGGGACAGGGTCCGAGCAGTACTTC.

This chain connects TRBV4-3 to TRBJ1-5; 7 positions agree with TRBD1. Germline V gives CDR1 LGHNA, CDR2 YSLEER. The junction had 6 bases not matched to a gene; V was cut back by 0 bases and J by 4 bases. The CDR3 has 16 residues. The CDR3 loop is CASSQDKGAPNQPQHF. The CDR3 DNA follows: TGCGCCAGCAGCCAAGATAAGGGGGCCCCGAATCAGCCCCAGCATTTT.

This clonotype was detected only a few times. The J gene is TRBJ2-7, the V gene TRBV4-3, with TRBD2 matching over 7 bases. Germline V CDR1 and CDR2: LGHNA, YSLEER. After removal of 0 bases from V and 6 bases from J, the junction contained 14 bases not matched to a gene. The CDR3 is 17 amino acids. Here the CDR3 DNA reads TGCGCCAGCAGCCAAGATAAATTGATCCGCGGGAGAAGCGAGCAGTACTTC. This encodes CASSQDKLIRGRSEQYF.

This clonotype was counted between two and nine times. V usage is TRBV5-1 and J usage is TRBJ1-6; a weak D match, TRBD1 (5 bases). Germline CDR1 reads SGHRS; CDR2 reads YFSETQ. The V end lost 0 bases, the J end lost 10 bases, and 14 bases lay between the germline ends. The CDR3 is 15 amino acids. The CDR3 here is CASSLAGDRISPLHF. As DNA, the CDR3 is TGCGCCAGCAGCTTGGCCGGTGACAGAATATCACCCCTCCACTTT.

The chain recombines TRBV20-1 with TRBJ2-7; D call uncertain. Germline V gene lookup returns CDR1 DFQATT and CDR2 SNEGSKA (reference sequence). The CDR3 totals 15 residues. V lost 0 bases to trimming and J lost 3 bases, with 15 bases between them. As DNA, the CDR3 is TGCAGTGCTAGAGATTTGACCCGTCGAAACTACGAGCAGTACTTC. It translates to CSARDLTRRNYEQYF.

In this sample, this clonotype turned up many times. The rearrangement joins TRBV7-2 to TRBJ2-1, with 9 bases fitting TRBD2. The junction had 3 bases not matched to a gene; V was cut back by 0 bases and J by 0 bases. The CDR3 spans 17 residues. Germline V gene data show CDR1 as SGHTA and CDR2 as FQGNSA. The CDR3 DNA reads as TGTGCCAGCAGCTTAGCCCTAGCGGGGAGCTCCTACAATGAGCAGTTCTTC. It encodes CASSLALAGSSYNEQFF.

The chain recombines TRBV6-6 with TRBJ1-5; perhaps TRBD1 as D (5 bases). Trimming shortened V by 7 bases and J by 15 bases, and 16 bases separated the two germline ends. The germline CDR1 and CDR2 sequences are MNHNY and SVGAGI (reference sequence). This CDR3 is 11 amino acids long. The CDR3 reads CASKFDSFWHF. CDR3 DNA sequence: TGTGCCAGCAAGTTCGACAGCTTCTGGCATTTT.

CDR3 sequence: CASSYSGQGLREQYF. DNA for the CDR3: TGTGCCAGCAGTTACTCTGGACAGGGGCTCAGGGAGCAGTACTTC. The gene calls are TRBV6-5 and TRBJ2-7, with 9 bases that match TRBD1. The germline V gene encodes CDR1 MNHEY and CDR2 SVGAGI. This CDR3 contains 15 residues. The J segment lost 7 bases and the V segment lost 0 bases, leaving 7 bases of the junction unmatched.